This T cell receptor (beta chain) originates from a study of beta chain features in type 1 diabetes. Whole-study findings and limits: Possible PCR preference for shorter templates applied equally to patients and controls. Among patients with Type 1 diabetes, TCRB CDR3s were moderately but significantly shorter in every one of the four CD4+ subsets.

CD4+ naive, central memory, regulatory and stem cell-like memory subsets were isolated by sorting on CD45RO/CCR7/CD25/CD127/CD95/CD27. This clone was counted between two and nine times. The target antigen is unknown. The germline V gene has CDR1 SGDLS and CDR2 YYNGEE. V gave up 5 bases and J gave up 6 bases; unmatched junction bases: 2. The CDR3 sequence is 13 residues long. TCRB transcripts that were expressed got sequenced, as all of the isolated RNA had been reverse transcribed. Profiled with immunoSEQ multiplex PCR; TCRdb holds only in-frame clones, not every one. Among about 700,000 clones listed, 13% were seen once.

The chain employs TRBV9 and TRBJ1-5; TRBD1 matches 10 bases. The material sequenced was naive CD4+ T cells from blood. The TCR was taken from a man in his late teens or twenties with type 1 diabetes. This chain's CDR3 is CASSGTGAQPQHF. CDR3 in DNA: TGTGCCAGCAGTGGGACAGGGGCTCAGCCCCAGCATTTT.